This T cell receptor (beta chain) was sequenced for a study of shared clonotypes between healthy human individuals. The deep-level immunoSEQ assay was used. Here immunoSEQ multiplex PCR was the method, and the copy in TCRdb shows in-frame clones only, minus some. The data contain 2,500,000 or so clones, roughly 93% of them singletons. A CD45RA+ naive subset and a CD45RA-negative memory subset were split from CD4+ cells. The germline V gene has CDR1 MDHEN and CDR2 SYDVKM. V dropped 5 bases and J dropped 0; count of bases not matched to a gene: 14. The CDR3 is 18 amino acids. The sample taken for sequencing was naive CD4+ T cells from PBMCs. Specified subset: CD45RA+ positively selected. This receptor was taken from a young man in good health. Some clones in this sample may be carry-over from other donors' samples. The chain couples TRBV28 to TRBJ2-7, with TRBD2 identical over 9 bases. The CDR3: CASSLLRGSGGLSYEQYF. For the CDR3, the DNA is TGTGCCAGCAGTCTCCTTCGGGGTAGCGGGGGACTCTCCTACGAGCAGTACTTC.